The 14 T cell receptor beta chains below come from one sample, sequenced in a study of cytomegalovirus exposure and HLA in healthy donors. This table comes from immunoSEQ multiplex PCR, and its TCRdb copy is limited to in-frame clones, with some not included. In the table there are some 80,000 clones, 95% of which are singletons. Sample: PBMCs. Every receptor here comes from a woman younger than 35 in good health and CMV-seronegative.

This chain uses TRBV28 with TRBJ2-7, with 7 bases identical to TRBD1. The junction had 4 bases not matched to a gene; V was cut back by 6 bases and J by 2 bases. This CDR3 region has 13 residues. CDR1 MDHEN and CDR2 SYDVKM come from the germline V gene. In DNA form, the CDR3 reads TGTGCCAGCAGCGACAGGGTACCCTACGAGCAGTACTTC. This encodes CASSDRVPYEQYF.

The rearrangement uses TRBV6-6 and TRBJ2-2; D gene unclear. CDR3 length: 14 amino acids. Looked up from germline, CDR1 is MNHNY and CDR2 is SVGAGI (reference sequence). Trimming took 5 bases from V and 5 from J, leaving 12 bases between them. The CDR3 bases are TGTGCCAGCAGTCACTTACTCGAAACCGGGGAGCTGTTTTTT. This gives the protein CASSHLLETGELFF.

This clone was seen just once. V is TRBV29-1 and J is TRBJ1-5; D gene uncertain. V lost 5 bases and J lost 6, with 14 bases in between. This CDR3 is built from 13 residues. The germline CDR1 and CDR2 sequences are SQVTM and ANQGSEA. The CDR3 region has the DNA TGCAGCGTTCGAGGCGGGGAGAGTCAGCCCCAGCATTTT. Translation: CSVRGGESQPQHF.

The chain recombines TRBV28 with TRBJ1-5; no clear D. The germline V and J ends were trimmed by 2 bases and 7 bases, with 15 bases remaining between them. CDR1 MDHEN and CDR2 SYDVKM come from the germline V gene. The CDR3 is 15 residues long. The CDR3 spells CASSLGGRVGQPQHF. Written as DNA, the CDR3 is TGTGCCAGCAGTTTAGGCGGGAGGGTGGGACAGCCCCAGCATTTT. Variable domain in full (rest from reference TRBV28 and TRBJ1-5): DVKVTQSSRYLVKRTGEKVFLECVQDMDHENMFWYRQDPGLGLRLIYFSYDVKMKEKGDIPEGYSVSREKKERFSLILESASTNQTSMYLCASSLGGRVGQPQHFGDGTRLSIL.

V and J are TRBV6-6 and TRBJ1-5; maybe TRBD1 (5 bases). The germline CDR1 and CDR2 sequences are MNHNY and SVGAGI (reference sequence). Trimming removed 8 bases at V and 3 bases at J, with 14 bases between. CDR3 length: 14 residues. This CDR3 reads CASLGQGFNQPQHF. CDR3 DNA sequence: TGTGCCAGCTTGGGTCAGGGATTCAATCAGCCCCAGCATTTT.

The chain links TRBV7-2 to TRBJ2-5; 7 bases match TRBD2. This CDR3 is built from 10 residues. From germline, CDR1 is SGHTA and CDR2 FQGNSA. Unmatched junction bases numbered 4, after V lost 11 bases and J lost 7 bases. The CDR3 bases are TGTGCCTCTGGGGGGGTGACCCAGTACTTC. Protein sequence: CASGGVTQYF.

The chain carries TRBV12-5 and TRBJ1-5; unclear D gene. The germline CDR1 and CDR2 sequences are LGHNT and FRNRAP. V lost 1 base, J lost 4 bases, and 11 bases lay in between. This CDR3 region has 15 residues. CDR3 region: CASGLEGGGNQPQHF. DNA of the CDR3: TGTGCTAGTGGTTTGGAGGGCGGCGGGAATCAGCCCCAGCATTTT.

This chain links TRBV5-1 with TRBJ2-5; 8 nucleotides agree with TRBD2. There are 17 residues in the CDR3. J lost 5 bases, V lost 4 bases, and 16 bases had no gene match. CDR1 and CDR2 from the germline V gene are SGHRS and YFSETQ. CDR3 bases: TGCGCCAGCAGCCTCATTGGTGGTAGCGGGATTGGGGAGACCCAGTACTTC. This translates into CASSLIGGSGIGETQYF.

The chain uses TRBV7-9 and TRBJ2-5, with D possibly being TRBD2 (5 bases). Germline V lookup: CDR1 SEHNR, CDR2 FQNEAQ (reference sequence). With 5 bases removed from V and 1 base from J, the gap between germline ends came to 26 bases. The CDR3 extends over 19 amino acids. Written as DNA, the CDR3 is TGTGCCAGCAGCCCCCGAGCAGGTTTGAGCGGCGACCTCCAAGAGACCCAGTACTTC. Translation: CASSPRAGLSGDLQETQYF.

This chain links TRBV7-8 with TRBJ2-7; 8 nucleotides agree with TRBD1. The germline CDR1 and CDR2 sequences are SGHVS and FQNEAQ. This CDR3 region has 12 residues. After removal of 5 bases from V and 6 bases from J, the junction contained 3 bases not matched to a gene. CDR3: CASSPTGVEQYF. The DNA for the CDR3 is TGTGCCAGCAGCCCGACAGGGGTCGAGCAGTACTTC.

V and J are TRBV29-1 and TRBJ2-1; 8 bases are a match to TRBD1. J lost 1 base, V lost 5 bases, and 7 bases had no gene match. The length of the CDR3 is 15 residues. Germline CDR1 and CDR2: SQVTM and ANQGSEA. The CDR3 coding sequence is TGCAGCGTTCTGGGGGACAGGCTTTCCTACAATGAGCAGTTCTTC. It translates to CSVLGDRLSYNEQFF.

The chain recombines TRBV7-2 with TRBJ1-2; D possibly corresponds to TRBD1 (6 bases). The CDR3 runs to 16 residues. Trimming removed 5 bases at V and 7 bases at J, with 23 bases between. Germline assignment: CDR1 SGHTA and CDR2 FQGNSA. The CDR3 loop is CASSRGQDPSLGGYTF. The CDR3 DNA reads as TGTGCCAGCAGCCGGGGACAAGACCCTTCCTTAGGTGGCTACACCTTC.

The V and J genes are TRBV28 and TRBJ1-2; weak D call: TRBD1 (6 bases). Trimming shortened V by 2 bases and J by 5 bases, and 12 bases separated the two germline ends. There are 14 residues in the CDR3. The germline CDR1 and CDR2 sequences are MDHEN and SYDVKM. CDR3 region: CASSLGGAGYGYTF. The CDR3, as DNA: TGTGCCAGCAGTTTAGGGGGGGCTGGATATGGCTACACCTTC.

The CDR3 DNA follows: TGTGCCAGTACCACTAGCGGGACCCTCGAGCAGTTCTTC. Residues: CASTTSGTLEQFF. This chain links TRBV19 with TRBJ2-1; the match to TRBD2 covers 10 bases. Germline values: CDR1 LNHDA, CDR2 SQIVND (reference sequence). V lost 7 bases, J lost 10 bases, and 7 bases stayed unmatched. The CDR3 runs to 13 residues.